This entry features one TCR beta chain sequence. What it recognizes is unknown. The sample comes from a study of monozygotic twins with inflammatory bowel disease. Study-wide results and caveats: TCRbeta inverse Simpson diversity was decreased in IBD patients versus healthy co-twins. Researchers report that IBD patients shared fewer clonotypes with others than healthy twins, especially amid disease activity.

Germline lookup yields CDR1 LNHNV and CDR2 YYDKDF (reference sequence). The CDR3 runs to 13 residues. UMIs with a 6-nucleotide sample barcode were added by template switching. TCRalpha and TCRbeta cDNA was put through two nested PCRs of roughly 17 and 9 cycles. From the 5' RACE reads, TCRdb lists one entry per CDR3 protein and no DNA. This sample's clone table lists some 83,000 distinct CDR3 sequences. The sequenced sample was blood. This clonotype originated in a human donor with ulcerative colitis or Crohn's disease, or a healthy co-twin of an affected twin (not recorded which). This chain joins TRBV15 and TRBJ2-4. CDR3 sequence: CATSRGPVNIQYF.